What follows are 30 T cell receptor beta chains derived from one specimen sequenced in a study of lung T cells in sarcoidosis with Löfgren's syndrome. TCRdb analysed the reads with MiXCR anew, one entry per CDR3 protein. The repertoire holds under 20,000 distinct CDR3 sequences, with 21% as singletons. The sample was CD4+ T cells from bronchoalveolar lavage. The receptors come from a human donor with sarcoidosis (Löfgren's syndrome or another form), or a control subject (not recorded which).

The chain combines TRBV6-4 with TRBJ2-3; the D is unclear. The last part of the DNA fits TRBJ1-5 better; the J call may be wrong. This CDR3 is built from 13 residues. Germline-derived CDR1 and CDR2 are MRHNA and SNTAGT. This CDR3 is CASSLMHTHTQHF. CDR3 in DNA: TGTGCCAGCAGTCTTATGCACACGCATACGCAGCATTTT.

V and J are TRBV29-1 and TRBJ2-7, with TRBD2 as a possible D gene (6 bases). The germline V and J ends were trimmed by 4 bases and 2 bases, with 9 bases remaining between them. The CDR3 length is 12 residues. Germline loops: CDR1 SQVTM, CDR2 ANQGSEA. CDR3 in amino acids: CSVGRGTYEQYF. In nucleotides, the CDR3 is TGCAGCGTTGGGAGGGGAACCTACGAGCAGTACTTC.

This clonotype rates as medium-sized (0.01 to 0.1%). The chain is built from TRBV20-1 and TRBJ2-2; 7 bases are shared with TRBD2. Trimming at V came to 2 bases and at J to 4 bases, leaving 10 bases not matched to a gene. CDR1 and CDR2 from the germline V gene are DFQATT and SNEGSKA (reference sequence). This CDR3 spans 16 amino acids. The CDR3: CSARPMGSGPTGELFF. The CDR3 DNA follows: TGCAGTGCTAGACCTATGGGTAGCGGGCCCACCGGGGAGCTGTTTTTT.

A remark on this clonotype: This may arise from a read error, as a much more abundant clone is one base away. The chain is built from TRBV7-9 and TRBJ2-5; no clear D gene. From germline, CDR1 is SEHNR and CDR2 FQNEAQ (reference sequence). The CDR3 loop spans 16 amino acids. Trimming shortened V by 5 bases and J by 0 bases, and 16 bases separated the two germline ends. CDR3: CASSPSLQLNQETQYF. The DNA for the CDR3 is TGTGCCAGCAGCCCAAGTCTTCAGCTGAACCAAGAGACCCAGTACTTC.

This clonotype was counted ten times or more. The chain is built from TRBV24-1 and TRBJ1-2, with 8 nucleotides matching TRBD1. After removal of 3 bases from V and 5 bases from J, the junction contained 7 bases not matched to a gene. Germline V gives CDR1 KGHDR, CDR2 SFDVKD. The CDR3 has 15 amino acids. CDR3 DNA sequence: TGTGCCACCAGTGATCCTAGGACAGGGATGTATGGCTACACCTTC. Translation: CATSDPRTGMYGYTF.

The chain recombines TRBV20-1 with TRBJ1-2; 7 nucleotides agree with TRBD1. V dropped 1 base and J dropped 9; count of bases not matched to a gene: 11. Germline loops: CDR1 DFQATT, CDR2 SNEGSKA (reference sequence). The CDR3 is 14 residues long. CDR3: CSARVSHRGCSYTF. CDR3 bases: TGCAGTGCTAGAGTGTCGCACAGGGGATGTAGCTACACCTTC.

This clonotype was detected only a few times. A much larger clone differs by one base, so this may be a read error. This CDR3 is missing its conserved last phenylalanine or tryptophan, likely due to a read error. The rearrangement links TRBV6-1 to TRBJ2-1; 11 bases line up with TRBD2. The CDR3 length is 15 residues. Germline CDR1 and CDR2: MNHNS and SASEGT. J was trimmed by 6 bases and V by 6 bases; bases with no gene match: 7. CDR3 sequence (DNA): TGTGCCAGCAGGCCGCGAACTAGCGGGAGCAATGAGCAGTTCCTC. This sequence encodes CASRPRTSGSNEQFL.

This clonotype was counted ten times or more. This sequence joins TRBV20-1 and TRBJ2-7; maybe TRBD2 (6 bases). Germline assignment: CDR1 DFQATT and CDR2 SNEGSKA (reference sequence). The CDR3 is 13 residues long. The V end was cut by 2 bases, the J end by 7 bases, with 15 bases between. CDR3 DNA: TGCAGTGCTAGAAGAACTAGCTTGAGGGAGCAGTACTTC. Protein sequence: CSARRTSLREQYF.

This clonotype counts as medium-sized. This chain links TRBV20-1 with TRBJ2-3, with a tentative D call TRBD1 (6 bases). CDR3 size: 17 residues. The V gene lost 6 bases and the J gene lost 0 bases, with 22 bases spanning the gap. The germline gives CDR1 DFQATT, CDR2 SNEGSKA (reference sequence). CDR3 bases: TGCAGTGCCGTAGTGGGGGCCTTGGCGAGCAGCACAGATACGCAGTATTTT. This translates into CSAVVGALASSTDTQYF.

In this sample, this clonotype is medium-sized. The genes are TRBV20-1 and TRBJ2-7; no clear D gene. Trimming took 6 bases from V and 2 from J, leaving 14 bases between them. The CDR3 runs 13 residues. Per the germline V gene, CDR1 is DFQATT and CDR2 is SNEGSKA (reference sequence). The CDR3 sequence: CSARLPGAYEQYF. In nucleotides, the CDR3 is TGCAGTGCCCGTCTGCCAGGAGCCTACGAGCAGTACTTC.

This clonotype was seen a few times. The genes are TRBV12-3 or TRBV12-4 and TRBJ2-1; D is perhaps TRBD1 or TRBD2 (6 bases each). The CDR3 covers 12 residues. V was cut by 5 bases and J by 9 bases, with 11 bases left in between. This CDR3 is CASSPGGTEQFF. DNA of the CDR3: TGTGCCAGCAGTCCCGGGGGCACTGAGCAGTTCTTC.

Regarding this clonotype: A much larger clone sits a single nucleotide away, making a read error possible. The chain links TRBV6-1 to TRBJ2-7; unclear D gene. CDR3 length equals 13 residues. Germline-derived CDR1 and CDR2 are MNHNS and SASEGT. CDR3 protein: CSSSEGSWYEQYF. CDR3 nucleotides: TGTTCCAGCAGTGAAGGTTCTTGGTACGAGCAGTACTTC.

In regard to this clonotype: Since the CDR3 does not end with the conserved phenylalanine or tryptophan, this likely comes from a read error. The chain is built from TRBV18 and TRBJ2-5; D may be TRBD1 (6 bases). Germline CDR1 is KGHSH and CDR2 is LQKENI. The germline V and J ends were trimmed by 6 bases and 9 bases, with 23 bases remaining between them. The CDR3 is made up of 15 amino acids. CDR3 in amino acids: CASSTTGLVEGAQYL. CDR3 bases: TGTGCCAGCTCTACCACTGGACTTGTTGAGGGGGCCCAGTACCTC.

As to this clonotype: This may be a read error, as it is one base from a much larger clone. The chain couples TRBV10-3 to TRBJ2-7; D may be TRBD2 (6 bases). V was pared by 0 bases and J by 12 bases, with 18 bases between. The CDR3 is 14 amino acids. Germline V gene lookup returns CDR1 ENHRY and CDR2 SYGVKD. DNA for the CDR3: TGTGCCATCAGTGAGTCGCGGGGCTCAATTTCCCGGTACTTC. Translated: CAISESRGSISRYF.

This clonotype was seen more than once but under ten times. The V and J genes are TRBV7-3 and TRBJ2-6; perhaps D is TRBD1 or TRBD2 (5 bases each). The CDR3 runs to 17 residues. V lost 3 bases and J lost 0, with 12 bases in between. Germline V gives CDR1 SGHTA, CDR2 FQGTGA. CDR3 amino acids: CASSFLDTSSGANVLTF. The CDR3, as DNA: TGTGCCAGCAGCTTTTTGGACACTAGCTCTGGGGCCAACGTCCTGACTTTC. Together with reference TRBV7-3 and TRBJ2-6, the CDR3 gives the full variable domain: GAGVSQTPSNKVTEKGKYVELRCDPISGHTALYWYRQSLGQGPEFLIYFQGTGAADDSGLPNDRFFAVRPEGSVSTLKIQRTERGDSAVYLCASSFLDTSSGANVLTFGAGSRLTVL.

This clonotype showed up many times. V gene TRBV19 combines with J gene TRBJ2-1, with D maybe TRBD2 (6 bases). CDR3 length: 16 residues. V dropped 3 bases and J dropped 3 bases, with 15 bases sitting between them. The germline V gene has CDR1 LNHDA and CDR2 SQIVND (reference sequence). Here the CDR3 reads CASSIRASAGYNEQFF. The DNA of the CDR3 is TGTGCCAGTAGTATCAGGGCTAGCGCTGGCTACAATGAGCAGTTCTTC.

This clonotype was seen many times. CDR3 in amino acids: CASSYRTDSGNTIYF. CDR3 coding DNA: TGTGCCAGCAGTTACCGGACAGACTCTGGAAACACCATATATTTT. V gene TRBV6-6 combines with J gene TRBJ1-3; D is perhaps TRBD1 (6 bases). The ends were cut back, 2 bases at V and 0 bases at J, with 8 bases in the middle. CDR3 length: 15 amino acids. The germline V gene has CDR1 MNHNY and CDR2 SVGAGI (reference sequence).

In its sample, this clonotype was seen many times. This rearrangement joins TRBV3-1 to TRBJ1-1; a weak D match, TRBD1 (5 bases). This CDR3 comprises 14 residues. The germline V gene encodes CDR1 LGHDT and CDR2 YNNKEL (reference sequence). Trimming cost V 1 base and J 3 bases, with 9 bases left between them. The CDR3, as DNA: TGTGCCAGCAGCCAAGTAGCGGGGGACACTGAAGCTTTCTTT. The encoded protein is CASSQVAGDTEAFF.

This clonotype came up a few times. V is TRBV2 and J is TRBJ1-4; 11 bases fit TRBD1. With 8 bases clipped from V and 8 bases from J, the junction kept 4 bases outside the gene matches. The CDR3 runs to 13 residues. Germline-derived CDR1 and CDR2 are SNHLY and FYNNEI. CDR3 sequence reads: CASRTGGEEKLFF. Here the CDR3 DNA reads TGTGCCAGCCGGACAGGGGGCGAGGAAAAACTGTTTTTT.

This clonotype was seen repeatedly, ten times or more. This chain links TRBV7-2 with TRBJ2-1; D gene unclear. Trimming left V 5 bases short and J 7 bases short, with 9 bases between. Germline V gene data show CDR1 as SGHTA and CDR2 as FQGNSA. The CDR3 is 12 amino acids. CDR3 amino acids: CASSPGWNEQFF. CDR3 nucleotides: TGTGCCAGCAGCCCCGGGTGGAATGAGCAGTTCTTC.

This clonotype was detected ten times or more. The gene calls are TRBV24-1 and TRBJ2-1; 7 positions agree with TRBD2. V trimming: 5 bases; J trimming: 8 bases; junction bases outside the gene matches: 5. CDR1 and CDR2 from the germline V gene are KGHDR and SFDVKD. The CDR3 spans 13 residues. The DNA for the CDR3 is TGTGCCACCAGTGGCGCAGGGAGGGATGAGCAGTTCTTC. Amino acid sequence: CATSGAGRDEQFF.

The CDR3, as DNA: TGTGCCAGCAGCCCCAATATGGGGTATCAGCCCCAGCATTTT. Translated, it gives CASSPNMGYQPQHF. V and J are TRBV7-3 and TRBJ1-5; D is undetermined. V gave up 5 bases and J gave up 5 bases, with 13 bases separating them. Germline V gene data show CDR1 as SGHTA and CDR2 as FQGTGA. This CDR3 is 14 amino acids long.

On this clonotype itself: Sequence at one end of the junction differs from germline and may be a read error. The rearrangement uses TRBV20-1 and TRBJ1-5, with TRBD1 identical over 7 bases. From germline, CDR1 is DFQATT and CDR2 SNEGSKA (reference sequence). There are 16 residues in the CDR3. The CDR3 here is CSVRVSGGGVFQPQHF. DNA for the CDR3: TGCAGTGTTAGAGTTTCAGGGGGGGGGGTTTTTCAGCCCCAGCATTTT.

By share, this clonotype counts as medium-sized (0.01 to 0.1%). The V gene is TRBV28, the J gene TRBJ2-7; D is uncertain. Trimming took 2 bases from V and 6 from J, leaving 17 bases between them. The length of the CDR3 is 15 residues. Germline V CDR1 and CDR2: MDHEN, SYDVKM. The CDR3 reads CASSLPPVPPVEQYF. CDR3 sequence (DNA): TGTGCCAGCAGTTTACCCCCTGTTCCACCCGTCGAGCAGTACTTC.

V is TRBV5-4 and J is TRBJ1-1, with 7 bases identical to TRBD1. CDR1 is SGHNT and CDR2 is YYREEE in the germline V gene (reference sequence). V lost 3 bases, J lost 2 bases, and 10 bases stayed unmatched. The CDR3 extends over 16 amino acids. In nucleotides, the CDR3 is TGTGCCAGCAGCTCCCAAACAACAGGGGCCAACACTGAAGCTTTCTTT. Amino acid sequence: CASSSQTTGANTEAFF.

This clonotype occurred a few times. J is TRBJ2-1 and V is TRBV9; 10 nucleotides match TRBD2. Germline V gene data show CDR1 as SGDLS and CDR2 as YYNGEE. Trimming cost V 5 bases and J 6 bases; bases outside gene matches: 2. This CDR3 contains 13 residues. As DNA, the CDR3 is TGTGCCAGCAGAACTAGCGGGACCAATGAGCAGTTCTTC. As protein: CASRTSGTNEQFF. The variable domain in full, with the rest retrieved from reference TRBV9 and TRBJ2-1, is DSGVTQTPKHLITATGQRVTLRCSPRSGDLSVYWYQQSLDQGLQFLIQYYNGEERAKGNILERFSAQQFPDLHSELNLSSLELGDSALYFCASRTSGTNEQFFGPGTRLTVL.

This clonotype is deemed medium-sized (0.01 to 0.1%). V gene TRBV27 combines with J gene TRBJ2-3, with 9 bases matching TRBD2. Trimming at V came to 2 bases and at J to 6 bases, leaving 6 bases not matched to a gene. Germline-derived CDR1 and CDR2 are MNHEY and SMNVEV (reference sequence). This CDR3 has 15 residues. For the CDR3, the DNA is TGTGCCAGCAGTTTAAGGCTAGCGGGAACGGATACGCAGTATTTT. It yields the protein CASSLRLAGTDTQYF.

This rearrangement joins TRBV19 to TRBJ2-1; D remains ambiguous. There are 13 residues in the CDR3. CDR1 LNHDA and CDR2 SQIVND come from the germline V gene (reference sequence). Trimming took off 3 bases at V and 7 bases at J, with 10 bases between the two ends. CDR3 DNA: TGTGCCAGTAGTATGGCAGTTGTGAATGAGCAGTTCTTC. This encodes CASSMAVVNEQFF.

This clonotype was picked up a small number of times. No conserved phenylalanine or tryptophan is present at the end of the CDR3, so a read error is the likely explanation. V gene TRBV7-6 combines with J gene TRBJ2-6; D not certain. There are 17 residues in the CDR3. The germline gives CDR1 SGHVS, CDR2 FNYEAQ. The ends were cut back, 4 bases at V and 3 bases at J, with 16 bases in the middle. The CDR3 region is CASSSHPTVVGANVLTL. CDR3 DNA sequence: TGTGCCAGCAGCTCTCATCCCACGGTAGTTGGGGCCAACGTCCTGACTCTC.

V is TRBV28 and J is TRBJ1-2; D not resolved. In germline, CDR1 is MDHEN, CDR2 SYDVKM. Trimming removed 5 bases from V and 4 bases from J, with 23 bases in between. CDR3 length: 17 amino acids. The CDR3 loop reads CASSPLGGMDLVYGYTF. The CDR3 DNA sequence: TGTGCCAGCAGTCCCCTAGGCGGGATGGACCTAGTCTATGGCTACACCTTC.